A single sample is the source of the 28 T cell receptor beta chains below, sequenced in a study of cytomegalovirus exposure and HLA in healthy donors. Primers for the PCR totalled 60 Vbeta and 13 Jbeta. TCRdb's copy holds only in-frame clones and misses some; the assay was immunoSEQ multiplex PCR. This sample has about 100,000 clones, with roughly 79% found just once. Sequencing used PBMCs. These receptors came from a woman in her 70s in good health and CMV-seropositive.

This sequence joins TRBV9 and TRBJ2-7; 7 nucleotides line up with TRBD2. V shed 0 bases, J shed 5 bases, and the junction held 8 bases outside the gene matches. CDR3 size: 15 residues. The germline gives CDR1 SGDLS, CDR2 YYNGEE. In nucleotides, the CDR3 is TGTGCCAGCAGCGTAGAAGGCGGGAGCTTAAACGAGCAGTACTTC. This codes for CASSVEGGSLNEQYF. Together with reference TRBV9 and TRBJ2-7, the CDR3 gives the full variable domain: DSGVTQTPKHLITATGQRVTLRCSPRSGDLSVYWYQQSLDQGLQFLIQYYNGEERAKGNILERFSAQQFPDLHSELNLSSLELGDSALYFCASSVEGGSLNEQYFGPGTRLTVT.

The DNA for the CDR3 is TGTGCCAGCAGCTTAGGGGAGGGCCAGCCCCAGCATTTT. Its protein product is CASSLGEGQPQHF. The V call is TRBV7-6, the J call TRBJ1-5, with no clear D. V was pared by 1 base and J by 7 bases, with 8 bases between. The CDR3 is 13 residues long. Germline V gene lookup returns CDR1 SGHVS and CDR2 FNYEAQ.

This clone came up once. This sequence joins TRBV7-2 and TRBJ1-4, with a weak D call TRBD1 (5 bases). Deletions cut 3 bases from V and 8 bases from J, with 13 bases between. The CDR3 runs 14 residues. CDR1 and CDR2 (germline): SGHTA, FQGNSA. CDR3 sequence: CASSFSGRAEKLFF. For the CDR3, the DNA is TGTGCCAGCAGCTTCTCAGGGAGGGCGGAAAAACTGTTTTTT.

The rearrangement joins TRBV11-3 to TRBJ2-7; the D gene is possibly TRBD2 (6 bases). This CDR3 is 15 amino acids long. The germline gives CDR1 SGHNT, CDR2 YENEEA. Trimming shortened V by 5 bases and J by 0 bases, and 14 bases separated the two germline ends. The CDR3 region is CASSPEYGSSYEQYF. The CDR3 DNA follows: TGTGCCAGCAGCCCAGAATACGGGAGCTCCTACGAGCAGTACTTC.

V and J are TRBV19 and TRBJ2-7, with D tentatively TRBD2 (6 bases). Germline V gene lookup returns CDR1 LNHDA and CDR2 SQIVND (reference sequence). V lost 5 bases to trimming and J lost 3 bases, with 14 bases between them. This CDR3 contains 14 residues. The CDR3, as DNA: TGTGCCAGTAGTCTCGGGACTCCTAACTACGAGCAGTACTTC. This codes for CASSLGTPNYEQYF.

This clone appeared once. The genes are TRBV11-3 and TRBJ2-1; 8 nucleotides agree with TRBD2. J lost 1 base, V lost 1 base, and 0 bases had no gene match. The CDR3 has 15 residues. The V gene's germline CDR1 is SGHNT and CDR2 YENEEA. CDR3 sequence: CASSLVAGSYNEQFF. DNA of the CDR3: TGTGCCAGCAGCTTAGTAGCGGGGTCCTACAATGAGCAGTTCTTC.

The CDR3 DNA follows: TGTGCCAGCAGCCCGGGACTAGCGGGCAACAATGAGCAGTTCTTC. As protein: CASSPGLAGNNEQFF. The chain carries TRBV5-4 and TRBJ2-1; the match to TRBD2 covers 12 bases. The CDR3 extends over 15 amino acids. V gave up 4 bases and J gave up 5 bases; unmatched junction bases: 4. Germline V CDR1 and CDR2: SGHNT, YYREEE (reference sequence).

The J gene is TRBJ2-5, the V gene TRBV5-1; D unclear. CDR1 and CDR2 from the germline V gene are SGHRS and YFSETQ. This CDR3 region has 16 residues. Trimming removed 0 bases from V and 1 base from J, with 13 bases in between. For the CDR3, the DNA is TGCGCCAGCAGCTTGGGAGTAGCCCCTACCCAAGAGACCCAGTACTTC. Residues: CASSLGVAPTQETQYF.

The chain recombines TRBV6-1 with TRBJ2-7, with TRBD2 identical over 9 bases. CDR1 is MNHNS and CDR2 is SASEGT in the germline V gene. CDR3 length equals 15 residues. V was pared by 11 bases and J by 4 bases, with 15 bases of the junction left unmatched. The DNA of the CDR3 is TGTGCCTGCAAGACTAGCGGCCATCCCGCGTACGAGCAGTACTTC. Amino acid sequence: CACKTSGHPAYEQYF.

The chain carries TRBV10-3 and TRBJ2-5; tentatively, D is TRBD2 (6 bases). This CDR3 is built from 15 residues. Between the trimmed V and J ends, which lost 0 bases and 3 bases, there was a span of 11 bases. In germline, CDR1 is ENHRY, CDR2 SYGVKD. This chain's CDR3 is CAISESGGREETQYF. The CDR3 DNA is TGTGCCATCAGTGAGTCGGGGGGTAGAGAAGAGACCCAGTACTTC.

This chain joins TRBV25-1 and TRBJ1-6, with 7 bases aligning to TRBD1. With 10 bases clipped from V and 7 bases from J, the junction kept 10 bases outside the gene matches. CDR3 length: 14 residues. Germline CDR1 and CDR2: MGHDK and SYGVNS. CDR3 in amino acids: CATKLTGMNSPLHF. The CDR3 nucleotides read TGTGCCACCAAATTGACAGGGATGAATTCACCCCTCCACTTT.

The chain combines TRBV7-9 with TRBJ1-4; 8 nucleotides align to TRBD1. The CDR3 loop spans 17 amino acids. Germline lookup yields CDR1 SEHNR and CDR2 FQNEAQ (reference sequence). The V segment lost 5 bases and the J segment 0 bases; nucleotides outside the gene matches: 8. In DNA, the CDR3 is TGTGCCAGCAGCCCTCGACAGGGGCTATCAACTAATGAAAAACTGTTTTTT. It encodes CASSPRQGLSTNEKLFF.

CDR3: CASSPWTGGSEQYF. The CDR3 DNA sequence: TGTGCCAGCAGCCCCTGGACAGGGGGCTCCGAGCAGTACTTC. This chain connects TRBV6-5 to TRBJ2-7; 11 bases line up with TRBD1. The V segment lost 6 bases and the J segment 6 bases; nucleotides outside the gene matches: 7. There are 14 residues in the CDR3. Per germline, CDR1 MNHEY and CDR2 SVGAGI.

The V and J genes are TRBV5-1 and TRBJ1-4; D is unclear. The CDR3 has 14 amino acids. Trimming removed 0 bases from V and 5 bases from J, with 8 bases in between. Per germline, CDR1 SGHRS and CDR2 YFSETQ. The CDR3 DNA is TGCGCCAGCAGCTTGGCCGGAGGAAATGAAAAACTGTTTTTT. It codes for CASSLAGGNEKLFF. Drawing the rest from reference TRBV5-1 and TRBJ1-4, the complete variable domain is KAGVTQTPRYLIKTRGQQVTLSCSPISGHRSVSWYQQTPGQGLQFLFEYFSETQRNKGNFPGRFSGRQFSNSRSEMNVSTLELGDSALYLCASSLAGGNEKLFFGSGTQLSVL.

This clone appeared once. The chain links TRBV6-1 to TRBJ2-4; 9 bases line up with TRBD1. The junction had 7 bases not matched to a gene; V was cut back by 6 bases and J by 7 bases. Germline V gene data show CDR1 as MNHNS and CDR2 as SASEGT. CDR3 size: 14 residues. The CDR3 nucleotides are TGTGCCAGCAGCCTTGACAGGGGGAGGAACATTCAGTACTTC. Residues: CASSLDRGRNIQYF.

The chain couples TRBV28 to TRBJ1-3; D ambiguous. The V end lost 3 bases, the J end lost 0 bases, and 24 bases lay between the germline ends. The CDR3 consists of 20 residues. CDR1 and CDR2 from the germline V gene are MDHEN and SYDVKM. CDR3: CASSLGMDSGSFSSGNTIYF. The CDR3 bases are TGTGCCAGCAGTTTGGGGATGGACTCAGGTTCGTTTAGCTCTGGAAACACCATATATTTT.

J is TRBJ2-5 and V is TRBV6-5; D unclear. Trimming pared 6 bases from V and 1 base from J, leaving 6 bases between. Germline lookup yields CDR1 MNHEY and CDR2 SVGAGI. The CDR3 totals 12 residues. CDR3 coding DNA: TGTGCCAGCAGAACTACCCAAGAGACCCAGTACTTC. Amino acid sequence: CASRTTQETQYF.

This clone has a handful of counts. The chain recombines TRBV7-6 with TRBJ2-1; 14 bases fit TRBD2. The V gene's germline CDR1 is SGHVS and CDR2 FNYEAQ. The junction had 7 bases not matched to a gene; V was cut back by 5 bases and J by 4 bases. This CDR3 is built from 17 residues. The CDR3 coding sequence is TGTGCCAGCAGCAGAGGGACTAGCGGGAGAGATTACAATGAGCAGTTCTTC. Its protein product is CASSRGTSGRDYNEQFF.

The rearrangement joins TRBV11-2 to TRBJ2-1; 11 nucleotides line up with TRBD2. Per germline, CDR1 SGHAT and CDR2 FQNNGV. This CDR3 is 17 amino acids long. Unmatched junction bases numbered 10, after V lost 1 base and J lost 8 bases. As DNA, the CDR3 is TGTGCCAGCAGCTTAGGTCTCGCACTAGCGGGAGTTGATGAGCAGTTCTTC. Protein product: CASSLGLALAGVDEQFF.

The CDR3 DNA follows: TGTGCCAGCAATGGGGTGGGGCGTCAGCCCCAGCATTTT. Translating it yields CASNGVGRQPQHF. The chain combines TRBV2 with TRBJ1-5, with D possibly TRBD1 on 5 matching bases. The V end was cut by 7 bases, the J end by 6 bases, with 13 bases between. CDR1 is SNHLY and CDR2 is FYNNEI in the germline V gene. CDR3 length equals 13 residues.

The chain employs TRBV28 and TRBJ2-1, with D maybe TRBD2 (5 bases). CDR3 size: 11 residues. Germline V CDR1 and CDR2: MDHEN, SYDVKM. The CDR3, as DNA: TGTGCTGAGGGAGAGCACGGAGTGCAGTTCTTC. This sequence encodes CAEGEHGVQFF.

The rearrangement uses TRBV4-1 and TRBJ2-5; TRBD2 matches at 11 bases. The ends lost 5 bases at V and 1 base at J; junction bases unmatched: 6. The CDR3 sequence is 16 residues long. CDR1 is MGHRA and CDR2 is YSYEKL in the germline V gene. The CDR3 nucleotides are TGCGCCAGCAGCTCCCGACTAGCGGGGCTCCAAGAGACCCAGTACTTC. Amino acids: CASSSRLAGLQETQYF.

The V call is TRBV11-2, the J call TRBJ1-1, with TRBD1 matching over 8 bases. Trimming took 5 bases from V and 2 from J; bases not matched to a gene: 10. CDR1 SGHAT and CDR2 FQNNGV come from the germline V gene. The CDR3 covers 16 residues. The CDR3 sequence is CASSPTPGQVNTEAFF. In DNA form, the CDR3 reads TGTGCCAGCAGCCCGACACCGGGACAGGTAAACACTGAAGCTTTCTTT.

This chain uses TRBV6-1 with TRBJ1-5; maybe TRBD1 (6 bases). This CDR3 is 15 amino acids long. CDR1 is MNHNS and CDR2 is SASEGT in the germline V gene. V was pared by 5 bases and J by 3 bases, with 14 bases between. The CDR3 reads CASSTVDRNNQPQHF. The CDR3 DNA is TGTGCCAGCAGTACAGTCGACAGGAACAATCAGCCCCAGCATTTT.

The chain uses TRBV29-1 and TRBJ1-3; 10 positions agree with TRBD1. V shed 6 bases and J 0 bases; nucleotides not matched to a gene: 8. This CDR3 region has 16 residues. CDR1 and CDR2 from the germline V gene are SQVTM and ANQGSEA. The CDR3 sequence: CSVKGGQGTSGNTIYF. CDR3 coding DNA: TGCAGCGTCAAGGGGGGACAGGGGACCTCTGGAAACACCATATATTTT. The whole variable domain, remainder taken from reference TRBV29-1 and TRBJ1-3, is SAVISQKPSRDICQRGTSLTIQCQVDSQVTMMFWYRQQPGQSLTLIATANQGSEATYESGFVIDKFPISRPNLTFSTLTVSNMSPEDSSIYLCSVKGGQGTSGNTIYFGEGSWLTVV.

This clone occurred a few times. This chain connects TRBV2 to TRBJ1-3; D perhaps matches TRBD1 (5 bases). Trimming shortened V by 2 bases and J by 4 bases, and 12 bases separated the two germline ends. This CDR3 spans 15 amino acids. Germline CDR1 reads SNHLY; CDR2 reads FYNNEI. CDR3 amino acids: CASSENSGSGNTIYF. DNA of the CDR3: TGTGCCAGCAGTGAAAATTCAGGGTCGGGAAACACCATATATTTT.

The chain has TRBV2 and TRBJ1-6, with 9 nucleotides matching TRBD1. Trimming removed 6 bases from V and 11 bases from J; junction bases left unmatched: 11. This CDR3 region has 15 residues. In germline, CDR1 is SNHLY, CDR2 FYNNEI. This CDR3 is CASSTYSGQGPPLHF. The DNA for the CDR3 is TGTGCCAGCAGCACATACTCGGGACAGGGTCCACCCCTCCACTTT.

This chain connects TRBV7-2 to TRBJ2-1, with 8 bases matching TRBD2. Germline assignment: CDR1 SGHTA and CDR2 FQGNSA. The CDR3 has 16 residues. V lost 0 bases to trimming and J lost 10 bases; unmatched junction nucleotides: 11. Written as DNA, the CDR3 is TGTGCCAGCAGCTTAGCGTTCAAGCGGGAGAGAAGGGAGCAGTTCTTC. Its translation: CASSLAFKRERREQFF.